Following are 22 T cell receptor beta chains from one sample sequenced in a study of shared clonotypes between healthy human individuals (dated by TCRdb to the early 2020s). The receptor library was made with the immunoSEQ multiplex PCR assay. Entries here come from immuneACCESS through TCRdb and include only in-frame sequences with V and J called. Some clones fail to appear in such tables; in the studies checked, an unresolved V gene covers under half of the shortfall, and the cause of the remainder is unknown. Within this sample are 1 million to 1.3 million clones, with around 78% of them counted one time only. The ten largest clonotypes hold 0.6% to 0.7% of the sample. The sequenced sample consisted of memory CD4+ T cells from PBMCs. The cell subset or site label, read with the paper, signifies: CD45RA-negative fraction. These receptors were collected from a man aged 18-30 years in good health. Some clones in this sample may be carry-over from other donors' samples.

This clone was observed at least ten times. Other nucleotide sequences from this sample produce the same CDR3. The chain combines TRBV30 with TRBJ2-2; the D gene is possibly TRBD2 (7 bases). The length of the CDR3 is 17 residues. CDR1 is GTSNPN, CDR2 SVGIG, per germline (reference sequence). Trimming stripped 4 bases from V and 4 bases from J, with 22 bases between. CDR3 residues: CAWTRRKGGSGTGELFF. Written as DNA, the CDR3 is TGTGCCTGGACCCGGAGAAAGGGGGGGAGTGGCACCGGGGAGCTGTTTTTT.

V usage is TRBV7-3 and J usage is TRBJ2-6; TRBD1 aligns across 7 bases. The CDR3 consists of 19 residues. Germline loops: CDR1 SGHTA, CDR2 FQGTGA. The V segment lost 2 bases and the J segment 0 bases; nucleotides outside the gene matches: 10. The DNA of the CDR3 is TGTGCCAGCAGCTTACGCGAGAGGGACAGATTCTCTGGGGCCAACGTCCTGACTTTC. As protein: CASSLRERDRFSGANVLTF.

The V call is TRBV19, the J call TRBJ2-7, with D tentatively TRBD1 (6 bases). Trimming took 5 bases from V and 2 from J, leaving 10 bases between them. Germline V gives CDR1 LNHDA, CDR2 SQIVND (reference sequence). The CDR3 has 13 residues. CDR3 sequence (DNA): TGTGCCAGTAGTCCGCGGACAGCCTACGAGCAGTACTTC. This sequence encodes CASSPRTAYEQYF.

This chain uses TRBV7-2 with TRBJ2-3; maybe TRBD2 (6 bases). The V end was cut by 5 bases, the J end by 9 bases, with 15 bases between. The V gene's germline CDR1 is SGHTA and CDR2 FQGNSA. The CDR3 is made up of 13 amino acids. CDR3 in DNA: TGTGCCAGCAGCCCCATTACGGGGGTGACGCAGTATTTT. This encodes CASSPITGVTQYF. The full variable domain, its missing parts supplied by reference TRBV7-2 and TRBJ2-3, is GAGVSQSPSNKVTEKGKDVELRCDPISGHTALYWYRQSLGQGLEFLIYFQGNSAPDKSGLPSDRFSAERTGGSVSTLTIQRTQQEDSAVYLCASSPITGVTQYFGPGTRLTVL.

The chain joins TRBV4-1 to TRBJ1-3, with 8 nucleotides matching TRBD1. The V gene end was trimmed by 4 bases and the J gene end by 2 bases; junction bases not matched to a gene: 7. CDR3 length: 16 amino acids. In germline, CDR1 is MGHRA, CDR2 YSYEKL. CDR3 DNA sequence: TGCGCCAGCAGCCCAGGACAGGGTCGTACTGGAAACACCATATATTTT. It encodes CASSPGQGRTGNTIYF.

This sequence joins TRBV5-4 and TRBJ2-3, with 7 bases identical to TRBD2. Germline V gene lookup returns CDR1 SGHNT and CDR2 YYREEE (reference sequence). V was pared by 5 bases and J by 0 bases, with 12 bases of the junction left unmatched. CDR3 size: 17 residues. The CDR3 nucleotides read TGTGCCAGCAGGAAAGACCTAGCGGAACATAGCACAGATACGCAGTATTTT. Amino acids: CASRKDLAEHSTDTQYF.

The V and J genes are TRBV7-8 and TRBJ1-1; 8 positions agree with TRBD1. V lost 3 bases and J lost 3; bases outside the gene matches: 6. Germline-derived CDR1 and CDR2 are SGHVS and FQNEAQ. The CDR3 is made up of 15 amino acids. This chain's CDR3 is CASSFTGQGDTEAFF. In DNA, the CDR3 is TGTGCCAGCAGCTTCACAGGACAGGGAGACACTGAAGCTTTCTTT.

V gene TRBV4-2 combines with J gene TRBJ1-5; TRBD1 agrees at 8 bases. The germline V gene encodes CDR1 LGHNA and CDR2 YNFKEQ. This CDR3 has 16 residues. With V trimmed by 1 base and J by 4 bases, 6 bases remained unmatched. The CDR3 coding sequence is TGTGCCAGCAGCCAAGCTGGACAGGGACATAATCAGCCCCAGCATTTT. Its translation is CASSQAGQGHNQPQHF.

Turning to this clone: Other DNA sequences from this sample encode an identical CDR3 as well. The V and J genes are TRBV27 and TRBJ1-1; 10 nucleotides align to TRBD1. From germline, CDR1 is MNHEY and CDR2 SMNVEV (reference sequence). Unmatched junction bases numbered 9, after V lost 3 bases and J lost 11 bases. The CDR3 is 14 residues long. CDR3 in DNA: TGTGCCAGCAGTTTGCTACCGGGACAGGGGAGGGCTTTCTTT. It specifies CASSLLPGQGRAFF.

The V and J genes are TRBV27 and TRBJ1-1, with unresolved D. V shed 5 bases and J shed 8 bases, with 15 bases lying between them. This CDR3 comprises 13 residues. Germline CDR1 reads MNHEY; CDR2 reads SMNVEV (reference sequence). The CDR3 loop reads CASSPPNSPEAFF. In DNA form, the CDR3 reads TGTGCCAGCAGTCCCCCCAACTCCCCCGAAGCTTTCTTT.

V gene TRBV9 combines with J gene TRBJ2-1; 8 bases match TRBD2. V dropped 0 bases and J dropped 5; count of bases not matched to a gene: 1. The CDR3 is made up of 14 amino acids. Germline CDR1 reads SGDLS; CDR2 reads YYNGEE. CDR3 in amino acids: CASSVGLANNEQFF. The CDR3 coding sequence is TGTGCCAGCAGCGTAGGACTAGCGAACAATGAGCAGTTCTTC.

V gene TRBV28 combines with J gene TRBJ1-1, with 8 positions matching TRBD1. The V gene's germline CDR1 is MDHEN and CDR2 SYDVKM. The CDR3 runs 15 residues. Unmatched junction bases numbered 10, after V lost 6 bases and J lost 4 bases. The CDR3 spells CASRTAGGRSTEAFF. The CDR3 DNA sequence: TGTGCCAGCAGGACCGCAGGGGGCCGGAGCACTGAAGCTTTCTTT.

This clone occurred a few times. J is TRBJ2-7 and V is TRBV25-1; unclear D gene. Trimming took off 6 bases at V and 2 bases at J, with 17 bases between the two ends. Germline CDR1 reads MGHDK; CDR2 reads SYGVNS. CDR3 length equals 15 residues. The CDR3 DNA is TGTGCCAGCAGAAAAGAAACCTCCCTCCCCTACGAGCAGTACTTC. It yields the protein CASRKETSLPYEQYF.

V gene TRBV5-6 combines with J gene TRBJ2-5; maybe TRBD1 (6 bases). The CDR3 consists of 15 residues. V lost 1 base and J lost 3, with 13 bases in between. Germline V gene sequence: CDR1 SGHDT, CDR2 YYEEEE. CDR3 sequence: CASSLILSGEETQYF. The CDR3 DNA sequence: TGTGCCAGCAGCTTGATCTTGTCAGGGGAAGAGACCCAGTACTTC. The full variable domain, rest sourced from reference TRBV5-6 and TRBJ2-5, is DAGVTQSPTHLIKTRGQQVTLRCSPKSGHDTVSWYQQALGQGPQFIFQYYEEEERQRGNFPDRFSGHQFPNYSSELNVNALLLGDSALYLCASSLILSGEETQYFGPGTRLLVL.

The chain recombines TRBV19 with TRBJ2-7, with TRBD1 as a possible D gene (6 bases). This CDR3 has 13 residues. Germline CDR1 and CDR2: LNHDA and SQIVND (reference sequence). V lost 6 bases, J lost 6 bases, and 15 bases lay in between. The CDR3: CASSPDSHGEQYF. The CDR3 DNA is TGTGCCAGTAGCCCGGACAGTCATGGCGAGCAGTACTTC. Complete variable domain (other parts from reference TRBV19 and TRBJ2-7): DGGITQSPKYLFRKEGQNVTLSCEQNLNHDAMYWYRQDPGQGLRLIYYSQIVNDFQKGDIAEGYSVSREKKESFPLTVTSAQKNPTAFYLCASSPDSHGEQYFGPGTRLTVT.

CDR3 in amino acids: CAISVQFYEQYF. CDR3 nucleotides: TGTGCCATCAGTGTCCAGTTCTACGAGCAGTACTTC. The chain has TRBV10-3 and TRBJ2-7, with no clear D. Deletions cut 4 bases from V and 3 bases from J, with 7 bases between. Germline CDR1 is ENHRY and CDR2 is SYGVKD. The CDR3 length is 12 residues.

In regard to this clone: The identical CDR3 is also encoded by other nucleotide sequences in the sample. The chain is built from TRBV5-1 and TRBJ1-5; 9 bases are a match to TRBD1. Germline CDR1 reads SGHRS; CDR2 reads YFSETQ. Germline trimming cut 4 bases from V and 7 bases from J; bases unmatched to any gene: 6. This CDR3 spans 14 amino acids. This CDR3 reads CASSPGQGGQPQHF. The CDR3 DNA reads TGCGCCAGCAGCCCGGGACAGGGAGGACAGCCCCAGCATTTT.

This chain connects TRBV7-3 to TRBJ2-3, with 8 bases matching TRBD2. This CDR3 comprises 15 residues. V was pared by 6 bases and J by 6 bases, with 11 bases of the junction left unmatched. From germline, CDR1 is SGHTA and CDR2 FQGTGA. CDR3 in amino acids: CASSPGGTRSDTQYF. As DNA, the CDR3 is TGTGCCAGCAGTCCCGGTGGGACTAGATCCGATACGCAGTATTTT. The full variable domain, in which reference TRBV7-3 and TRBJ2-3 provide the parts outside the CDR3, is GAGVSQTPSNKVTEKGKYVELRCDPISGHTALYWYRQSLGQGPEFLIYFQGTGAADDSGLPNDRFFAVRPEGSVSTLKIQRTERGDSAVYLCASSPGGTRSDTQYFGPGTRLTVL.

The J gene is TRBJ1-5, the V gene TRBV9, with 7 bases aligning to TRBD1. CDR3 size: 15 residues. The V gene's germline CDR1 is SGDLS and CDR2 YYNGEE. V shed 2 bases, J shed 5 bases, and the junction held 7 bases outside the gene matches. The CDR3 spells CASSVQGDRYQPQHF. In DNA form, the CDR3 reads TGTGCCAGCAGCGTCCAAGGGGACAGATATCAGCCCCAGCATTTT.

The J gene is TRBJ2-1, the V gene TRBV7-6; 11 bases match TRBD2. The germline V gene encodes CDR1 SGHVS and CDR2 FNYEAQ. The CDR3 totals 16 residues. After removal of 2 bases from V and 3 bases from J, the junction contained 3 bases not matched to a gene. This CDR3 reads CASSLRLAGNYNEQFF. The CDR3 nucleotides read TGTGCCAGCAGCTTAAGACTAGCGGGAAACTACAATGAGCAGTTCTTC.

The CDR3, as DNA: TGTGCCAGCAGCGCCCGGGACAGGGTCTACGAGCAGTACTTC. Translating gives CASSARDRVYEQYF. The rearrangement uses TRBV7-9 and TRBJ2-7; 9 nucleotides align to TRBD1. Germline values: CDR1 SEHNR, CDR2 FQNEAQ (reference sequence). The V segment lost 5 bases and the J segment 3 bases; nucleotides outside the gene matches: 5. The CDR3 has 14 residues.

CDR3 sequence (DNA): TGTGCCAGCAGTTTCCACAGAAGAGAGCAGTACTTC. Translation gives CASSFHRREQYF. The chain uses TRBV28 and TRBJ2-7; D unresolved. CDR1 and CDR2 (germline): MDHEN, SYDVKM. With 3 bases removed from V and 7 bases from J, the gap between germline ends came to 10 bases. The CDR3 runs to 12 residues.